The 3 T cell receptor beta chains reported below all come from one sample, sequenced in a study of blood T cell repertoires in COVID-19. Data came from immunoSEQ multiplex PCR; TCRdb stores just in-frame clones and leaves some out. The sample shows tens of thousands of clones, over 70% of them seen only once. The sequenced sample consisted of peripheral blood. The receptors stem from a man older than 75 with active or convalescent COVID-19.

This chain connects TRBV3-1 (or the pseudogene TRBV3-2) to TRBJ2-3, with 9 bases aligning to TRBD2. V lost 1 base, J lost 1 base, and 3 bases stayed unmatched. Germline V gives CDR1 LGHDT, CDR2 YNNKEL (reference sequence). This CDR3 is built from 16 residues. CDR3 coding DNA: TGTGCCAGCAGCCAAGGCGGCGGGGGGGGCACAGATACGCAGTATTTT. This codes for CASSQGGGGGTDTQYF.

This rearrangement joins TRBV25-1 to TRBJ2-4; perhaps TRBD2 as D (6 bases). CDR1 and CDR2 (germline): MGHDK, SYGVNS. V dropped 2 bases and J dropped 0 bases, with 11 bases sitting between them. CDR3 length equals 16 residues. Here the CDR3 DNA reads TGTGCCAGCAGTGAAGGGGGGTTCTTAGCCAAAAACATTCAGTACTTC. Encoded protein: CASSEGGFLAKNIQYF. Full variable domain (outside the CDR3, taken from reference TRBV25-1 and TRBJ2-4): EADIYQTPRYLVIGTGKKITLECSQTMGHDKMYWYQQDPGMELHLIHYSYGVNSTEKGDLSSESTVSRIRTEHFPLTLESARPSHTSQYLCASSEGGFLAKNIQYFGAGTRLSVL.

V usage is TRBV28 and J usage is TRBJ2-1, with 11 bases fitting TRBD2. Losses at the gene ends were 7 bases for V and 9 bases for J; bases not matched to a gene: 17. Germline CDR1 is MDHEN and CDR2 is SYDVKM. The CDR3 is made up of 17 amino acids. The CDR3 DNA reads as TGTGCCAGCACCCCCTCCGGCGTAGCGGGGGGGCCCAGTGAGCAGTTCTTC. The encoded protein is CASTPSGVAGGPSEQFF.